The rows below give T cell receptor beta chains drawn from one sample of a study of monozygotic twins with inflammatory bowel disease. TCRdb re-called the 5' RACE reads; one entry per CDR3 protein, DNA not given. This sample's table has approximately 140,000 distinct CDR3 sequences. Sequenced input: blood. The receptor source for this set is a human donor with ulcerative colitis or Crohn's disease, or a healthy co-twin of an affected twin (not recorded which). Each CDR3 is given with its conserved first and last residue.

CDR3	J	V
CSVESGNYGYTF	TRBJ1-2	TRBV20-1
CASSDSTVGNSGNTIYF	TRBJ1-3	TRBV5-1
CASSGQEHQPQHF	TRBJ1-5	TRBV12-3/TRBV12-4
CASSSQGGNYEQYF	TRBJ2-7	TRBV28
CASRVTGGVGEAFF	TRBJ1-1	TRBV3-1
CSVNPGEETQYF	TRBJ2-5	TRBV29-1
CASSLGAVEYNEQFF	TRBJ2-1	TRBV6-1
CASSNPGTTYEQYF	TRBJ2-7	TRBV6-5
CASSLSGGVQPQHF	TRBJ1-5	TRBV27
CASSLIGTANEQFF	TRBJ2-1	TRBV7-3
CASSFGQGRLSTQETQYF	TRBJ2-5	TRBV5-1
CATSDANYGYTF	TRBJ1-2	TRBV24-1
CASSPTQGAVDEQYF	TRBJ2-7	TRBV6-2/TRBV6-3
CASTVLQGPRGTGELFF	TRBJ2-2	TRBV5-4
CASSHALGLSSYEQYF	TRBJ2-7	TRBV14
CASSLSFSGFGNEQYF	TRBJ2-7	TRBV5-1
CASSQDLREAYNEQFF	TRBJ2-1	TRBV4-2
CASSMGGQDPSYNEQFF	TRBJ2-1	TRBV19
CASSWGVGGDSPLHF	TRBJ1-6	TRBV5-1
CASRDRGRSDEKLFF	TRBJ1-4	TRBV19
CASIIRDSQRGAFF	TRBJ1-1	TRBV12-3/TRBV12-4
CASSANSGTDTQYF	TRBJ2-3	TRBV18
CASSPDQFYNEQFF	TRBJ2-1	TRBV5-1
CASSPYLGPSTDTQYF	TRBJ2-3	TRBV4-3
CASSPRMDRGSETQYF	TRBJ2-5	TRBV7-2
CASSGAGQGMETQYF	TRBJ2-5	TRBV5-5
CRAGEGGGMDTEAFF	TRBJ1-1	TRBV20-1
CARSQGNTEAFF	TRBJ1-1	TRBV30
CSARDLGSSYEQYF	TRBJ2-7	TRBV20-1
CASSLAGGRSYNEQFF	TRBJ2-1	TRBV5-1
CASSPWKASETQYF	TRBJ2-5	TRBV14
CATSGETGNGELFF	TRBJ2-2	TRBV24-1
CAWSLTSGGNIQYF	TRBJ2-4	TRBV30
CASRDLSPYEQYF	TRBJ2-7	TRBV6-1
CASSYSLVTGFYEQFF	TRBJ2-1	TRBV6-5
CASSVGQSYNEQFF	TRBJ2-1	TRBV5-1
CAIRDGTSGGPNEQFF	TRBJ2-1	TRBV10-3
CAIWTGTGTDTQYF	TRBJ2-3	TRBV10-3
CASSPREGEGYTF	TRBJ1-2	TRBV18
CASSEGQDQPQHF	TRBJ1-5	TRBV3-1
CASSPGQGSSGANVLTF	TRBJ2-6	TRBV11-2
CASSIRGSTEAFF	TRBJ1-1	TRBV19
CASTPLAGDNTGELFF	TRBJ2-2	TRBV11-3
CASSLSGTGVGDTQYF	TRBJ2-3	TRBV28
CASSKRGAPTDTQYF	TRBJ2-3	TRBV6-1
CASSFQGAVQPQHF	TRBJ1-5	TRBV12-3/TRBV12-4
CASSQEPTGFLAEAFF	TRBJ1-1	TRBV4-2
CSARDPRRDRINQPQHF	TRBJ1-5	TRBV20-1
CASSLALAGGTGEQFF	TRBJ2-1	TRBV7-2
CASSKSSFYEQYF	TRBJ2-7	TRBV21-1